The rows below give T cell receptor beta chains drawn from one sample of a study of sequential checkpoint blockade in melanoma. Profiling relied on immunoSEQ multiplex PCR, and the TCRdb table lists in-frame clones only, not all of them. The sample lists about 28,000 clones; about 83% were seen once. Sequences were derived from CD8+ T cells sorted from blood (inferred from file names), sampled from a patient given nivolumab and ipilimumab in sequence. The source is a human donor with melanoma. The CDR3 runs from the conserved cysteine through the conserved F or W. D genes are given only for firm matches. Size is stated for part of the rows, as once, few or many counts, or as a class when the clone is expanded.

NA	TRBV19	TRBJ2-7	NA	CASSSRDSYEQYF	TGTGCCAGTAGCTCCAGGGACTCCTACGAGCAGTACTTC
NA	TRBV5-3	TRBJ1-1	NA	CARSSNRDPMNTEAFF	TGTGCCAGAAGCTCGAACCGGGATCCAATGAACACTGAAGCTTTCTTT
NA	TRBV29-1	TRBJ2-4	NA	CSVRDTMGAKNIQYF	TGCAGCGTTCGGGACACAATGGGAGCCAAAAACATTCAGTACTTC
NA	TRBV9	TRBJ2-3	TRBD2	CASSDGLYSGGQNTQYF	TGTGCCAGCAGCGATGGGTTGTATAGCGGGGGCCAAAATACGCAGTATTTT
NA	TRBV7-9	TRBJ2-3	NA	CASSLLWAAPDTQYF	TGTGCCAGCAGCTTATTATGGGCAGCCCCAGATACGCAGTATTTT
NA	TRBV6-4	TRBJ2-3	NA	CASSDGGTDTQYF	TGTGCCAGCAGTGACGGAGGCACAGATACGCAGTATTTT
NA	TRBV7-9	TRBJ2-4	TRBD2	CASSFPGGVAKNIQYF	TGTGCCAGCAGCTTTCCCGGGGGGGTAGCCAAAAACATTCAGTACTTC
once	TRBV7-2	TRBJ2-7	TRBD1	CASSFGTGGYEQYF	TGTGCCAGCAGCTTTGGGACAGGGGGCTACGAGCAGTACTTC
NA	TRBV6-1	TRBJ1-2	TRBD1	CASKGQGADYYGYTF	TGTGCCAGCAAAGGACAGGGGGCGGACTACTATGGCTACACCTTC
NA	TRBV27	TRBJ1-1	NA	CAVRGGGSEAFF	TGTGCCGTACGGGGCGGGGGGAGTGAAGCTTTCTTT
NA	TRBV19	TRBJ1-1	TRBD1	CASSIWAGGEAFF	TGTGCCAGTAGTATCTGGGCAGGGGGTGAAGCTTTCTTT
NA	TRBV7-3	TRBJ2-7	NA	CASSLDLTYEQYF	TGTGCCAGCAGCTTAGACTTGACCTACGAGCAGTACTTC
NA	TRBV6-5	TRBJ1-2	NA	CASSYSWTSEVYGYTF	TGTGCCAGCAGTTACTCGTGGACTAGTGAGGTCTATGGCTACACCTTC
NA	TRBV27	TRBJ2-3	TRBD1	CASATGTGEGVTDTQYF	TGTGCCAGCGCCACCGGGACAGGCGAGGGGGTAACAGATACGCAGTATTTT
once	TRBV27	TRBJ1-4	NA	CASSRGANEKLFF	TGTGCCAGCAGTCGGGGTGCTAATGAAAAACTGTTTTTT
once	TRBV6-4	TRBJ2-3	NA	CASSSQGATDTQYF	TGTGCCAGCAGTTCACAGGGTGCCACAGATACGCAGTATTTT
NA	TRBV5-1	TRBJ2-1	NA	CASTVGANEQFF	TGCGCCAGTACCGTGGGCGCCAATGAGCAGTTCTTC
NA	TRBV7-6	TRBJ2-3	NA	CASSLTDTQYF	TGTGCCAGCAGCCTCACAGATACGCAGTATTTT
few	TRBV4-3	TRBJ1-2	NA	CASSQGGEVGGYTF	TGCGCCAGCAGCCAAGGCGGCGAAGTCGGTGGCTACACCTTC
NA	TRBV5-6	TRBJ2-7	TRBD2	CASSPPAGGTYEQYF	TGTGCCAGCAGCCCTCCCGCGGGAGGAACCTACGAGCAGTACTTC
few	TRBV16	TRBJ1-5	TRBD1	CASSQGQGLNQPQHF	TGTGCCAGCAGCCAAGGACAGGGCCTCAATCAGCCCCAGCATTTT
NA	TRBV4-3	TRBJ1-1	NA	CASSQDGSGAGAEAFF	TGCGCCAGCAGCCAAGACGGTAGCGGTGCAGGCGCTGAAGCTTTCTTT
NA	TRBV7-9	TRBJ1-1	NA	CASSGQDEAFF	TGTGCCAGCAGCGGACAAGATGAAGCTTTCTTT
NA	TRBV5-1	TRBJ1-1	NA	CASSLDEWLGGNTEAFF	TGCGCCAGCAGCTTGGACGAATGGTTAGGAGGGAACACTGAAGCTTTCTTT
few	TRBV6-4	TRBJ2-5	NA	CASSDIDRGPETQYF	TGTGCCAGCAGTGACATTGATCGCGGTCCCGAGACCCAGTACTTC
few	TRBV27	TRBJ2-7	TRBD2	CASRTLGGRDYEQYF	TGTGCCAGCAGGACTTTGGGCGGGAGAGACTACGAGCAGTACTTC
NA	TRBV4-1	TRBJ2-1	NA	CASSQDAGSSYNEQFF	TGCGCCAGCAGCCAAGATGCGGGGAGCTCCTACAATGAGCAGTTCTTC
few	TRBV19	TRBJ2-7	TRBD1	CASRTIQGREQYF	TGTGCCAGTAGAACCATACAGGGGAGAGAGCAGTACTTC
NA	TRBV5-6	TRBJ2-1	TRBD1	CASSGGTGSYNEQFF	TGTGCCAGCAGCGGCGGGACAGGCTCCTACAATGAGCAGTTCTTC
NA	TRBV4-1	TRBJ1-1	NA	CASSPTWNTEAFF	TGCGCCAGCAGTCCTACCTGGAACACTGAAGCTTTCTTT
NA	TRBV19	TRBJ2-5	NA	CASSIDRGYQETQYF	TGTGCCAGTAGTATAGATAGGGGGTACCAAGAGACCCAGTACTTC
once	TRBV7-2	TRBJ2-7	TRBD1	CASSEQGFAYEQYF	TGTGCCAGCAGCGAACAGGGGTTCGCCTACGAGCAGTACTTC
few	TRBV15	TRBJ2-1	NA	CATSRDLGRYNEQFF	TGTGCCACCAGCAGAGATCTTGGGCGATACAATGAGCAGTTCTTC
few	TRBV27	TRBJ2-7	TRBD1	CASSFGTGAYEQYF	TGTGCCAGCAGTTTCGGGACAGGGGCATACGAGCAGTACTTC
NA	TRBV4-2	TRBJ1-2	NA	CASSQPGGTAGYGYTF	TGTGCCAGCAGCCAACCGGGAGGAACGGCAGGCTATGGCTACACCTTC
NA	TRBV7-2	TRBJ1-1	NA	CASRGHMIVNTEAFF	TGTGCCAGCAGGGGACATATGATCGTAAACACTGAAGCTTTCTTT
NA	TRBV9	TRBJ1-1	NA	CASSVRGGNTEAFF	TGTGCCAGCAGCGTCCGCGGGGGAAACACTGAAGCTTTCTTT
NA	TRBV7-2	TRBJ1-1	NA	CASKRGPEAFF	TGTGCCAGCAAAAGGGGCCCCGAAGCTTTCTTT
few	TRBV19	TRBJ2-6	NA	CASSIGFGANVLTF	TGTGCCAGTAGTATCGGGTTTGGGGCCAACGTCCTGACTTTC
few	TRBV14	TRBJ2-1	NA	CASSHWGPAVNEQFF	TGTGCCAGCAGCCACTGGGGCCCAGCAGTCAATGAGCAGTTCTTC
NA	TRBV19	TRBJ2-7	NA	CASSISSGLASYEQYF	TGTGCCAGTAGTATTTCTTCGGGACTCGCCTCCTACGAGCAGTACTTC
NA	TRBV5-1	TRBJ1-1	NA	CASSLTPNTEAFF	TGCGCCAGCAGCTTAACACCGAACACTGAAGCTTTCTTT
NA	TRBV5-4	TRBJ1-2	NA	CASSPPERGYYGYTF	TGTGCCAGCAGCCCCCCCGAGAGGGGGTACTATGGCTACACCTTC
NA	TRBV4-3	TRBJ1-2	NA	CASSPILQQRYGYTF	TGCGCCAGCAGCCCTATTTTGCAGCAGCGCTATGGCTACACCTTC
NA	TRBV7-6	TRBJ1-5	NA	CASSLGGPNQPQHF	TGTGCCAGCAGCTTAGGTGGGCCTAATCAGCCCCAGCATTTT
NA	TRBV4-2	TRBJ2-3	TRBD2	CASTGAGLESHTQYF	TGTGCCAGCACCGGGGCGGGACTAGAATCACATACGCAGTATTTT